This TCR beta chain was found in a study of tumor and adjacent non-tumor tissue in lung cancer (dated by TCRdb to 2017 to 2018). Regarding the research as a whole: Patients with adenocarcinoma (about 12), squamous cell carcinoma (2) and small cell lung cancer (1) were included in the cohort. Among the approximately 15 patients, ages ranged from about 30 to 85 years, about 10 were men and 5 were women, and disease was TNM stage I to III. A total of around 130,000,000 productive TCRbeta reads were generated by sequencing, corresponding to an average of roughly 4.1 million reads per sample. The study compared bulk TCRbeta repertoires from lung tumor tissue and matched distant non-tumor lung tissue of some 14 lung cancer patients. For each patient, one tumor sample and one normal lung sample were taken, giving under 35 paired specimens that underwent TCRbeta CDR3 sequencing. Beyond this particular receptor, the publication reports: The sequencing platform is not named in the methods, and unique molecular identifiers are not mentioned. The cohort had only 15 or so patients, and the authors noted that larger samples and more detailed clinical data are needed. Peripheral blood was not sequenced, so blood TCRbeta repertoires in these lung cancer patients were not examined. A significantly larger cumulative share of the repertoire was made up by the top 100 clones in normal lung than in tumor tissue. TCR diversity was significantly higher in younger patients, and greater tumor TCR diversity was associated with shorter overall survival and shorter disease-free survival. Significantly higher TCR diversity (inverse Simpson) was observed in tumor tissue than in normal lung tissue (about 410 vs 180, P = 0.0075, Mann-Whitney U test).

Turning to this clonotype: Its antigen remains unidentified. Because it lacks the conserved phenylalanine or tryptophan at the end, this CDR3 is likely a read error. The limits of the CDR3 on the DNA are not certain, so only TCRdb's listed CDR3 is given.

The library was built by means of multiplex PCR. The data were produced on an Illumina HiSeq 2500. TCRbeta libraries were built by three rounds of nested PCR using primers (Table S4), following protocols modified from ARM-PCR. PCR products of 200-500 bp were gel-excised and purified with the QIAquick gel extraction kit before sequencing. Under the source paper's analysis protocol: Trimmomatic was used to clean the reads, FLASH merged the cleaned reads into complete CDR3 sequences, and MiTCR assigned the sequences to V(D)J germline segments. Clonal diversity was calculated as the inverse Simpson's index using VDJtools. In-frame sequences lacking a premature stop codon were counted as productive reads. Clones were called with MiXCR by TCRdb after fastp trimmed the public reads at Q25, and only in-frame beta chains were retained. Every distinct CDR3 protein forms one entry, paired with its most common genes and DNA. The V and J calls, along with clone size, are taken from TCRdb and not from the paper's own processing. The sample profile shows more than 95,000 distinct CDR3 sequences; 60% to 70% of them were found once. The ten largest clonotypes hold roughly 13% of the sample.

RNA was isolated from bulk, unsorted tissue, and RNA quality was assessed with a NanoDrop ND-1000 and an Agilent 2100. The donors were newly diagnosed lung cancer patients admitted for thoracic surgery in China from August to November 2014 who had not received prior chemotherapy. Patients who had received previous radiotherapy or chemotherapy, or who had another concurrent cancer, were excluded from the study. Surgical tissue pieces of roughly 1-2.1 cm3 were preserved in RNAlater solution and stored at -80 °C until use. Counting both end residues, the CDR3 totals 14 amino acids. CDR1 and CDR2 (MGHRA, YSYEKL) derive from the germline V gene.

The sequence joins TRBV4-1 to TRBJ1-1. Sequenced sample: lung tumor tissue. The receptor comes from a man between 25 and 39 years old with non-small cell lung cancer. The CDR3: CASSQDHFSTEALY.